The next 28 T cell receptor beta chains were all read from a single sample in a study of blood T cell repertoires in COVID-19. The assay was immunoSEQ multiplex PCR, and TCRdb's table has in-frame clones only and misses some. The sample includes 29,000 or so clones, 55% to 80% seen only once; the top ten take about a sixth. Sequenced sample: peripheral blood. The source of these receptors is a human donor in a cohort sampled during active COVID-19.

The chain is built from TRBV2 and TRBJ2-3, with TRBD1 matching over 7 bases. Germline values: CDR1 SNHLY, CDR2 FYNNEI. The trim removed 5 bases at V and 2 bases at J, leaving 4 bases unmatched. The CDR3 is 14 residues long. CDR3 nucleotides: TGTGCCAGCAGTAGGGACAGAAACACAGATACGCAGTATTTT. It encodes CASSRDRNTDTQYF. Full variable domain (outside the CDR3, taken from reference TRBV2 and TRBJ2-3): EPEVTQTPSHQVTQMGQEVILRCVPISNHLYFYWYRQILGQKVEFLVSFYNNEISEKSEIFDDQFSVERPDGSNFTLKIRSTKLEDSAMYFCASSRDRNTDTQYFGPGTRLTVL.

A single count supports this clone. The J gene is TRBJ1-2, the V gene TRBV10-3; a possible D gene is TRBD1 (5 bases). Per the germline V gene, CDR1 is ENHRY and CDR2 is SYGVKD. The CDR3 runs 13 residues. The V end was cut by 3 bases, the J end by 7 bases, with 12 bases between. The CDR3 DNA is TGTGCCATCAGTGAAGGGGTTCAGCGTGGCTACACCTTC. Protein product: CAISEGVQRGYTF.

This rearrangement joins TRBV18 to TRBJ2-5; a weak D match, TRBD2 (6 bases). The CDR3 length is 15 residues. CDR1 is KGHSH, CDR2 LQKENI, per germline. Trimming shortened V by 2 bases and J by 5 bases, and 15 bases separated the two germline ends. CDR3 in amino acids: CASSPSRDFGETQYF. Written as DNA, the CDR3 is TGTGCCAGCTCACCATCCCGGGACTTTGGGGAGACCCAGTACTTC.

The chain couples TRBV11-3 to TRBJ2-5, with TRBD2 identical over 13 bases. Trimming removed 5 bases from V and 6 bases from J; junction bases left unmatched: 15. CDR1 and CDR2 (germline): SGHNT, YENEEA. The CDR3 has 18 residues. CDR3 DNA sequence: TGTGCCAGCAGCCCCAGGACTAGCGGGAGCGCGATGTATCAGACCCAGTACTTC. Its protein is CASSPRTSGSAMYQTQYF.

This CDR3 is CATSESGTNTGELFF. The CDR3 nucleotides are TGTGCCACCAGTGAATCCGGGACTAACACCGGGGAGCTGTTTTTT. The chain carries TRBV24-1 and TRBJ2-2, with a tentative D call TRBD2 (6 bases). The CDR3 spans 15 residues. CDR1 and CDR2 (germline): KGHDR, SFDVKD. V was clipped by 4 bases and J by 2 bases, with 10 bases between them.

In this sample, this clone turned up once. The chain combines TRBV18 with TRBJ1-3; D may be TRBD1 (5 bases). The CDR3 is made up of 15 amino acids. The V end lost 4 bases, the J end lost 0 bases, and 10 bases lay between the germline ends. Germline assignment: CDR1 KGHSH and CDR2 LQKENI. The CDR3 sequence is CASSQDISSGNTIYF. In nucleotides, the CDR3 is TGTGCCAGCTCACAGGACATTAGCTCTGGAAACACCATATATTTT.

This clone was picked up one time. The chain combines TRBV6-6 with TRBJ2-1, with 12 bases identical to TRBD2. Germline CDR1 MNHNY, CDR2 SVGAGI (reference sequence). The CDR3 totals 16 residues. V trimming: 0 bases; J trimming: 8 bases; junction bases outside the gene matches: 5. This CDR3 is CASSYSPSGGGYEQFF. In DNA, the CDR3 is TGTGCCAGCAGTTACTCGCCTAGCGGGGGGGGGTATGAGCAGTTCTTC.

The V gene is TRBV7-2, the J gene TRBJ2-2; D is undetermined. Looked up from germline, CDR1 is SGHTA and CDR2 is FQGNSA. This CDR3 region has 14 residues. The V and J ends lost 5 bases and 4 bases respectively, with 11 bases between them. This CDR3 is CASSLQASTGELFF. For the CDR3, the DNA is TGTGCCAGCAGCCTCCAGGCGTCCACCGGGGAGCTGTTTTTT.

The chain is built from TRBV29-1 and TRBJ2-1; tentative D call: TRBD2 (5 bases). Between the trimmed V and J ends, which lost 3 bases and 3 bases, there was a span of 12 bases. Germline V gene sequence: CDR1 SQVTM, CDR2 ANQGSEA. The CDR3 spans 14 residues. Here the CDR3 DNA reads TGCAGCGTTGATGCTAGCAGTGACTACAATGAGCAGTTCTTC. Protein product: CSVDASSDYNEQFF.

This clone was seen just once. The chain links TRBV5-8 to TRBJ2-1; 11 positions match TRBD2. The germline V gene encodes CDR1 SGHTS and CDR2 YDEGEE. The CDR3 is made up of 17 amino acids. Germline trimming cut 3 bases from V and 8 bases from J; bases unmatched to any gene: 13. The CDR3 nucleotides read TGTGCCAGCAGCTCCCCGGGTAGCGGGGGGGCCTGGGATGAGCAGTTCTTC. As protein: CASSSPGSGGAWDEQFF.

The rearrangement joins TRBV28 to TRBJ2-1, with D maybe TRBD2 (6 bases). Trimming pared 8 bases from V and 2 bases from J, leaving 7 bases between. Germline values: CDR1 MDHEN, CDR2 SYDVKM. The CDR3 has 12 amino acids. CDR3 nucleotide sequence: TGTGCCAGCCGGGAGCCCTACAATGAGCAGTTCTTC. Protein sequence: CASREPYNEQFF.

The chain uses TRBV11-2 and TRBJ2-7; 7 bases match TRBD1. V was clipped by 1 base and J by 0 bases; unmatched bases: 9. Germline V gene lookup returns CDR1 SGHAT and CDR2 FQNNGV. CDR3 length equals 17 residues. CDR3 bases: TGTGCCAGCAGCTTAGGGTATTCAGGGGGTTCCTCCTACGAGCAGTACTTC. Amino acids: CASSLGYSGGSSYEQYF.

The chain is built from TRBV7-2 and TRBJ2-3; TRBD2 agrees at 16 bases. The CDR3 runs to 18 residues. The V and J ends lost 3 bases and 5 bases, in that order; junction bases with no gene match: 8. Looked up from germline, CDR1 is SGHTA and CDR2 is FQGNSA. In DNA form, the CDR3 reads TGTGCCAGCAGCTTGGCCGGGACTAGCGGGGGGGCCCTAGATACGCAGTATTTT. Translation gives CASSLAGTSGGALDTQYF.

This sequence joins TRBV3-1 (or the pseudogene TRBV3-2) and TRBJ1-1; D may be TRBD1 (5 bases). Germline-derived CDR1 and CDR2 are LGHDT and YNNKEL (reference sequence). Trimming cost V 3 bases and J 0 bases, with 11 bases left between them. The CDR3 loop spans 15 amino acids. The CDR3 here is CASSHQGGMNTEAFF. The CDR3, as DNA: TGTGCCAGCAGCCATCAGGGTGGTATGAACACTGAAGCTTTCTTT.

This clone was recorded a few times. The chain combines TRBV19 with TRBJ2-7; D might be TRBD2 (6 bases). Looked up from germline, CDR1 is LNHDA and CDR2 is SQIVND (reference sequence). CDR3 length equals 15 residues. V was pared by 5 bases and J by 0 bases, with 14 bases between. CDR3 bases: TGTGCCAGTAGTGGGGGGACGGATAGCTCCTACGAGCAGTACTTC. It yields the protein CASSGGTDSSYEQYF.

This clone came up once. The chain recombines TRBV2 with TRBJ1-1; no reliable D call. CDR3 length: 12 amino acids. Trimming stripped 1 base from V and 10 bases from J, with 10 bases between. Germline V CDR1 and CDR2: SNHLY, FYNNEI. CDR3 DNA sequence: TGTGCCAGCAGTGAAGTCCCCGGAGGAGCTTTCTTT. Amino acids: CASSEVPGGAFF.

The chain links TRBV6-5 to TRBJ2-7; 10 bases are a match to TRBD2. Germline CDR1 reads MNHEY; CDR2 reads SVGAGI. The CDR3 runs to 16 residues. After removal of 0 bases from V and 7 bases from J, the junction contained 9 bases not matched to a gene. CDR3 coding DNA: TGTGCCAGCAGTTACTCGATGTCTAGCGGGGGTATGGAGCAGTACTTC. It translates to CASSYSMSSGGMEQYF.

The V call is TRBV7-9, the J call TRBJ2-4; 8 bases match TRBD2. V shed 5 bases, J shed 7 bases, and the junction held 7 bases outside the gene matches. The CDR3 covers 14 residues. Germline assignment: CDR1 SEHNR and CDR2 FQNEAQ (reference sequence). In nucleotides, the CDR3 is TGTGCCAGCAGCGCCCAACGGGGGGGGAACATTCAGTACTTC. It encodes CASSAQRGGNIQYF.

This chain uses TRBV6-1 with TRBJ2-4, with no clear D. This CDR3 has 14 amino acids. V was clipped by 3 bases and J by 0 bases, with 6 bases between them. Germline CDR1 MNHNS, CDR2 SASEGT. The CDR3 reads CASSDGGAKNIQYF. The CDR3 nucleotides read TGTGCCAGCAGTGATGGCGGAGCCAAAAACATTCAGTACTTC.

In its sample, this clone was seen once. CDR3 loop: CASSPAGSTGELFF. CDR3 coding DNA: TGTGCCAGCTCACCAGCGGGAAGCACCGGGGAGCTGTTTTTT. The chain employs TRBV18 and TRBJ2-2; tentative D call: TRBD2 (6 bases). The CDR3 has 14 amino acids. CDR1 and CDR2 from the germline V gene are KGHSH and LQKENI. Trimming shortened V by 2 bases and J by 4 bases, and 8 bases separated the two germline ends.

This clone showed up just once. This chain joins TRBV3-1 (or the pseudogene TRBV3-2) and TRBJ2-7, with 10 positions matching TRBD2. CDR3 length equals 15 residues. Looked up from germline, CDR1 is LGHDT and CDR2 is YNNKEL (reference sequence). The V segment lost 1 base and the J segment 9 bases; nucleotides outside the gene matches: 9. In DNA, the CDR3 is TGTGCCAGCAGCCAAGGGCTAGCGGGAGTAGGGGGGCAGTACTTC. Protein: CASSQGLAGVGGQYF.

This chain joins TRBV5-6 and TRBJ1-2; D gene unclear. The CDR3 runs to 13 residues. V was shortened by 5 bases and J by 2 bases, with 10 bases between the two germline ends. Germline assignment: CDR1 SGHDT and CDR2 YYEEEE. CDR3 nucleotides: TGTGCCAGCAGAAGTGACTGGAACTATGGCTACACCTTC. It is translated as CASRSDWNYGYTF.

V usage is TRBV27 and J usage is TRBJ2-5; the match to TRBD2 covers 7 bases. The CDR3 consists of 14 residues. Germline CDR1 reads MNHEY; CDR2 reads SMNVEV (reference sequence). After removal of 3 bases from V and 1 base from J, the junction contained 2 bases not matched to a gene. CDR3 sequence reads: CASSFTGGQETQYF. The CDR3, as DNA: TGTGCCAGCAGTTTTACGGGGGGCCAAGAGACCCAGTACTTC.

V usage is TRBV29-1 and J usage is TRBJ2-3, with D maybe TRBD2 (5 bases). Trimming took off 4 bases at V and 0 bases at J, with 14 bases between the two ends. This CDR3 is 15 amino acids long. Germline CDR1 SQVTM, CDR2 ANQGSEA. In DNA form, the CDR3 reads TGCAGCGTTGCGCCGGGATCCACTAGCACAGATACGCAGTATTTT. This encodes CSVAPGSTSTDTQYF.

The chain uses TRBV18 and TRBJ1-5; 7 nucleotides align to TRBD1. CDR3 length equals 14 residues. Unmatched junction bases numbered 4, after V lost 4 bases and J lost 4 bases. In germline, CDR1 is KGHSH, CDR2 LQKENI. CDR3 in amino acids: CASSLGQANQPQHF. The CDR3 bases are TGTGCCAGCTCACTAGGACAGGCAAATCAGCCCCAGCATTTT.

V is TRBV27 and J is TRBJ2-2; D is possibly TRBD2 (6 bases). The germline V gene encodes CDR1 MNHEY and CDR2 SMNVEV (reference sequence). V lost 3 bases and J 5 bases, leaving 7 bases between the germline ends. The CDR3 consists of 13 residues. In nucleotides, the CDR3 is TGTGCCAGCAGTTTCGGGGGTACCGGGGAGCTGTTTTTT. This translates into CASSFGGTGELFF.

The rearrangement uses TRBV7-2 and TRBJ1-5, with D maybe TRBD1 (6 bases). The CDR3 totals 14 residues. CDR1 SGHTA and CDR2 FQGNSA come from the germline V gene. Trimming left V 1 base short and J 5 bases short, with 9 bases between. The CDR3 DNA reads as TGTGCCAGCAGCTTAGGAGGGGGTCATCAGCCCCAGCATTTT. Its protein product is CASSLGGGHQPQHF.

The rearrangement uses TRBV12-3 or TRBV12-4 and TRBJ2-5; TRBD2 aligns across 8 bases. The CDR3 runs 13 residues. The V and J ends lost 6 bases and 5 bases, in that order; junction bases with no gene match: 5. In DNA, the CDR3 is TGTGCCAGCAGAGGACTAGCAGGGGAGACCCAGTACTTC. Translation gives CASRGLAGETQYF.